The clone carrying this T cell receptor beta chain was counted ten times or more. The sample originates from a study of T cell repertoires in cytomegalovirus infection. The germline CDR1 and CDR2 sequences are SGHRS and YFSETQ. This CDR3 has 14 amino acids. Deletions cut 0 bases from V and 8 bases from J, with 14 bases between. TCRdb processed the reads anew with MiXCR; each CDR3 protein has one entry. The sample includes approximately 490,000 distinct CDR3 sequences, about 11% seen only once; the top ten take about a tenth. This receptor was taken from a human donor in good health (CMV status not recorded). Some clones in this sample may be carry-over from other donors' samples. The sample was PBMCs. The V call is TRBV5-1, the J call TRBJ1-2; possible D gene TRBD1, 6 bases. In nucleotides, the CDR3 is TGCGCCAGCAGCTTGGCCACGGGGGCCGGAGGCTACACCTTC. It specifies CASSLATGAGGYTF.